A single TCR beta chain is shown here with its context. Its antigen is still unknown. This sample is part of a study of CD8 T cells in ankylosing spondylitis. Study outcomes and limitations: Disease-linked clones proved CD8+ and comparatively uncommon in peripheral blood.

Scientists made TCR beta libraries using quantitative 5'-RACE with molecular barcodes. Each CDR3 protein is one row after TCRdb ran MiXCR on the 5' RACE reads. Of under 300,000 distinct CDR3 sequences listed, roughly 8.6% are singletons. V was trimmed by 2 bases and J by 4 bases, leaving 13 bases between them. The germline V gene has CDR1 SGHRS and CDR2 YFSETQ. The CDR3 is 15 residues long. The origin of this receptor is a male donor with ankylosing spondylitis or in good health (not recorded which). The rearrangement uses TRBV5-1 and TRBJ2-1; possible D gene TRBD1, 5 bases. Sequences were obtained from blood, either unsorted or a sorted T cell fraction (not recorded which). CDR3 sequence reads: CASSFQGNHYNEQFF. The CDR3 DNA reads as TGCGCCAGCAGCTTTCAGGGAAACCATTACAATGAGCAGTTCTTC. Full variable domain (missing parts from reference TRBV5-1 and TRBJ2-1): KAGVTQTPRYLIKTRGQQVTLSCSPISGHRSVSWYQQTPGQGLQFLFEYFSETQRNKGNFPGRFSGRQFSNSRSEMNVSTLELGDSALYLCASSFQGNHYNEQFFGPGTRLTVL.